These 16 T cell receptor beta chains were all obtained from the same sample, sequenced in a study of sequential checkpoint blockade in melanoma. TCRdb's copy holds only in-frame clones and misses some; the assay was immunoSEQ multiplex PCR. This repertoire shows about 37,000 clones, roughly 32% found once; its top ten account for roughly 1.6%. Treatment denoted: randomized to nivolumab then ipilimumab (arm A) or the reverse (arm B). Sequenced material: tumor tissue (inferred from file names), taken from a patient given nivolumab and ipilimumab in sequence. All receptors derive from a human donor with melanoma.

The chain combines TRBV11-3 with TRBJ2-1; D possibly corresponds to TRBD1 (6 bases). V was clipped by 5 bases and J by 4 bases, with 12 bases between them. The CDR3 runs 14 residues. Germline V gene sequence: CDR1 SGHNT, CDR2 YENEEA. This CDR3 is CASSPWDTYNEQFF. The CDR3 DNA reads TGTGCCAGCAGCCCATGGGACACTTACAATGAGCAGTTCTTC.

The genes are TRBV5-1 and TRBJ1-6; D is possibly TRBD1 (6 bases). This CDR3 is 14 amino acids long. The V and J ends lost 0 bases and 7 bases respectively, with 8 bases between them. In germline, CDR1 is SGHRS, CDR2 YFSETQ. The chain's CDR3 is CASSLGQANSPLHF. CDR3 in DNA: TGCGCCAGCAGCTTGGGACAGGCGAATTCACCCCTCCACTTT.

The J gene is TRBJ2-1, the V gene TRBV4-1; D is undetermined. Trimming shortened V by 4 bases and J by 5 bases, and 6 bases separated the two germline ends. The CDR3 spans 12 residues. Germline V gene lookup returns CDR1 MGHRA and CDR2 YSYEKL. In nucleotides, the CDR3 is TGCGCCAGCAGCCCCACTAACAATGAGCAGTTCTTC. Translated, it gives CASSPTNNEQFF.

This clone was seen a few times. The chain combines TRBV9 with TRBJ1-3, with D perhaps TRBD1 (5 bases). V lost 4 bases, J lost 7 bases, and 9 bases lay in between. CDR3 size: 12 residues. The germline gives CDR1 SGDLS, CDR2 YYNGEE. The CDR3: CASSYEGNTIYF. In nucleotides, the CDR3 is TGTGCCAGCAGCTATGAGGGGAACACCATATATTTT.

This clone came up a few times. The genes are TRBV6-8 and TRBJ2-1, with D tentatively TRBD1 (6 bases). Trimming left V 11 bases short and J 5 bases short, with 13 bases between. The length of the CDR3 is 12 residues. Germline V CDR1 and CDR2: MNHGY, SAAAGT. Written as DNA, the CDR3 is TGTGCCTCCGGGACATCCAACAATGAGCAGTTCTTC. Translation gives CASGTSNNEQFF.

The chain is built from TRBV19 and TRBJ2-6, with D tentatively TRBD1 (5 bases). V was shortened by 9 bases and J by 0 bases, with 15 bases between the two germline ends. CDR3 length equals 16 residues. Germline V CDR1 and CDR2: LNHDA, SQIVND (reference sequence). As DNA, the CDR3 is TGTGCCAGCAAAAGGGGTGGCAGCTCTGGGGCCAACGTCCTGACTTTC. Translation gives CASKRGGSSGANVLTF. Full variable domain (missing parts from reference TRBV19 and TRBJ2-6): DGGITQSPKYLFRKEGQNVTLSCEQNLNHDAMYWYRQDPGQGLRLIYYSQIVNDFQKGDIAEGYSVSREKKESFPLTVTSAQKNPTAFYLCASKRGGSSGANVLTFGAGSRLTVL.

V and J are TRBV5-1 and TRBJ2-1; no clear D. CDR3 length: 14 residues. CDR1 SGHRS and CDR2 YFSETQ come from the germline V gene. With 0 bases removed from V and 5 bases from J, the gap between germline ends came to 9 bases. The CDR3: CASSLVGFNNEQFF. The CDR3 nucleotides are TGCGCCAGCAGCTTGGTTGGCTTTAACAATGAGCAGTTCTTC.

This chain joins TRBV28 and TRBJ2-7, with 7 bases fitting TRBD1. Germline loops: CDR1 MDHEN, CDR2 SYDVKM. With 5 bases clipped from V and 1 base from J, the junction kept 11 bases outside the gene matches. The CDR3 spans 16 residues. CDR3: CASSQQGFSLSYEQYF. CDR3 in DNA: TGTGCCAGCAGTCAACAGGGGTTTTCGTTATCCTACGAGCAGTACTTC.

The chain joins TRBV18 to TRBJ2-3; D possibly corresponds to TRBD1 (5 bases). The CDR3 totals 16 residues. Trimming shortened V by 4 bases and J by 2 bases, and 16 bases separated the two germline ends. Germline assignment: CDR1 KGHSH and CDR2 LQKENI. Here the CDR3 DNA reads TGTGCCAGCTCACTTCTACCGACAGAACCCACAGATACGCAGTATTTT. Its translation is CASSLLPTEPTDTQYF.

The chain is built from TRBV30 and TRBJ1-2; TRBD1 might be the D (5 bases). There are 13 residues in the CDR3. V lost 4 bases, J lost 4 bases, and 13 bases lay in between. Looked up from germline, CDR1 is GTSNPN and CDR2 is SVGIG (reference sequence). CDR3 in DNA: TGTGCCTGGATTAGCGGGGGTCGCTATGGCTACACCTTC. This sequence encodes CAWISGGRYGYTF.

This clone was seen more than once but under ten times. The chain has TRBV9 and TRBJ1-2, with 7 positions matching TRBD1. Germline CDR1 reads SGDLS; CDR2 reads YYNGEE. This CDR3 contains 14 residues. Unmatched junction bases numbered 13, after V lost 0 bases and J lost 14 bases. CDR3: CASSVDGQGGEETF. The CDR3 nucleotides read TGTGCCAGCAGCGTAGACGGGCAGGGGGGAGAGGAAACCTTC.

The V and J genes are TRBV11-3 and TRBJ2-2, with D possibly matching TRBD2 (6 bases). The CDR3 is 17 residues long. V lost 5 bases and J lost 0, with 16 bases in between. Germline V gene data show CDR1 as SGHNT and CDR2 as YENEEA. CDR3 amino acids: CASSPGGFLANTGELFF. The CDR3 DNA reads TGTGCCAGCAGCCCTGGGGGGTTCCTCGCGAACACCGGGGAGCTGTTTTTT.

This clone has more than one count but fewer than ten. The V and J genes are TRBV6-8 and TRBJ1-4; D unclear. The CDR3 is 14 residues long. Germline loops: CDR1 MNHGY, CDR2 SAAAGT. V gave up 0 bases and J gave up 1 base, with 3 bases separating them. The DNA of the CDR3 is TGTGCCAGCAGTTACTCGGGAACTAATGAAAAACTGTTTTTT. Protein: CASSYSGTNEKLFF.

There are a few counts of this clone. The genes are TRBV28 and TRBJ1-5; D uncertain. V lost 5 bases to trimming and J lost 7 bases, with 15 bases between them. There are 14 residues in the CDR3. Germline V lookup: CDR1 MDHEN, CDR2 SYDVKM. CDR3 in DNA: TGTGCCAGCAGTCAACGGGAGGGTTTGCAGCCCCAGCATTTT. Protein sequence: CASSQREGLQPQHF.

This clone was picked up one time. This chain joins TRBV28 and TRBJ2-1; no firm D call. The germline V gene encodes CDR1 MDHEN and CDR2 SYDVKM. This CDR3 spans 12 amino acids. V lost 6 bases and J lost 5, with 8 bases in between. CDR3 sequence reads: CASSLGHNEQFF. The CDR3 DNA follows: TGTGCCAGCAGCCTTGGACACAATGAGCAGTTCTTC.

In this sample, this clone turned up a few times. The chain couples TRBV6-8 to TRBJ2-1; TRBD2 matches 11 bases. With 6 bases clipped from V and 6 bases from J, the junction kept 10 bases outside the gene matches. CDR1 is MNHGY and CDR2 is SAAAGT in the germline V gene. This CDR3 has 16 residues. In nucleotides, the CDR3 is TGTGCCAGCAGCCCTATAGGTAGCGGGAGGGCCAATGAGCAGTTCTTC. Translating it yields CASSPIGSGRANEQFF.